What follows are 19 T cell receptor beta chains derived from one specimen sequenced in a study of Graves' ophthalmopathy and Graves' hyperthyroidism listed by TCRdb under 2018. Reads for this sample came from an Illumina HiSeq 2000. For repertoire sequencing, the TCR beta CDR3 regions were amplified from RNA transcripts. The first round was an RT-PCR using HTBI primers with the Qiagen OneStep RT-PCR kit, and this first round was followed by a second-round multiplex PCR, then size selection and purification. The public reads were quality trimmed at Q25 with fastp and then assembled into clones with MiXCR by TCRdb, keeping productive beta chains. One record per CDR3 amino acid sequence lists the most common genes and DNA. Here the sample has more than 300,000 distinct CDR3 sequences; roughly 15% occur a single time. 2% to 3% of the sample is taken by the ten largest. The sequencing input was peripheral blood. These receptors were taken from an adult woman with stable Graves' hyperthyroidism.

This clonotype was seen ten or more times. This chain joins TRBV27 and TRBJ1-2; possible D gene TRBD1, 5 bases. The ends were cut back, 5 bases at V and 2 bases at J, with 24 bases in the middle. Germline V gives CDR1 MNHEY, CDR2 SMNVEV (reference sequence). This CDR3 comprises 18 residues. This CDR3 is CASSQSNRGLARNYGYTF. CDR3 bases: TGTGCCAGCAGTCAAAGCAACCGGGGACTGGCGAGGAACTATGGCTACACCTTC.

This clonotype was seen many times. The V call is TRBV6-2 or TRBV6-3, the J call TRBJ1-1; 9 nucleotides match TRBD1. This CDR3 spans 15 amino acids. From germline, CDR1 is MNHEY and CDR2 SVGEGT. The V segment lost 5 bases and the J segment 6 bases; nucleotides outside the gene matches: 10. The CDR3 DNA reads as TGTGCCAGCAGTGGAAGGGACAGGGCGGTATCTGAAGCTTTCTTT. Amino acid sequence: CASSGRDRAVSEAFF.

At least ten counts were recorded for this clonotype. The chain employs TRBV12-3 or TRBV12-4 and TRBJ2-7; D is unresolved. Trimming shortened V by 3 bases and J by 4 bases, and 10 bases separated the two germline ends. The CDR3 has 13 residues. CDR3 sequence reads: CASSLGYRYEQYF. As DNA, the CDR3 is TGTGCCAGCAGTTTGGGTTACAGATACGAGCAGTACTTC.

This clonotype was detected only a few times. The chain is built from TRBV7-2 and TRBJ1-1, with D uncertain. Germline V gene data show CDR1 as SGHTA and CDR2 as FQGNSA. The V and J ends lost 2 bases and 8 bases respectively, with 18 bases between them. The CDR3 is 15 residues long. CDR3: CASSLSLGQPAEAFF. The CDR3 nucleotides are TGTGCCAGCAGCTTAAGTCTGGGCCAGCCGGCGGAAGCTTTCTTT.

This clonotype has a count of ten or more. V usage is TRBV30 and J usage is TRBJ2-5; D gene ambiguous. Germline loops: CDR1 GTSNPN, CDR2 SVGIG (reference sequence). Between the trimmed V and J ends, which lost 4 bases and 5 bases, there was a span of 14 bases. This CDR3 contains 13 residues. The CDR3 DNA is TGTGCCTGGAATGGTATTTATCGGGAGACCCAGTACTTC. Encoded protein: CAWNGIYRETQYF.

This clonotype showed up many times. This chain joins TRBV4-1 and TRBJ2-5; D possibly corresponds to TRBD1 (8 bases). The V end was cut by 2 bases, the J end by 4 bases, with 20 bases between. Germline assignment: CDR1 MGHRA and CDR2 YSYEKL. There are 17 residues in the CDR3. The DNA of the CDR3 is TGCGCCAGCAGCCAACGTGCACAGGGGGGGGTGGGAGAGACCCAGTACTTC. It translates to CASSQRAQGGVGETQYF.

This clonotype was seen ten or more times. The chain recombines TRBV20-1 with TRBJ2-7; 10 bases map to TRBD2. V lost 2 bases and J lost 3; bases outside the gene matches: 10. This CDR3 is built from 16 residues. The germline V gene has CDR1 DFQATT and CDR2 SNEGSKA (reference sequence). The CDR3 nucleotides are TGCAGTGCTAGAACACGAGGACTAGCGGAGTACTACGAGCAGTACTTC. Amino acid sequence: CSARTRGLAEYYEQYF.

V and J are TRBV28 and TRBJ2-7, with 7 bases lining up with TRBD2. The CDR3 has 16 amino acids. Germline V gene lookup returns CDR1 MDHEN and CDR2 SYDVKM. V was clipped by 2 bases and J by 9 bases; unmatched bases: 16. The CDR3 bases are TGTGCCAGCAGTTTACTGGTGGGAGGGCCTTTGGTTGGGCAGTACTTC. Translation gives CASSLLVGGPLVGQYF.

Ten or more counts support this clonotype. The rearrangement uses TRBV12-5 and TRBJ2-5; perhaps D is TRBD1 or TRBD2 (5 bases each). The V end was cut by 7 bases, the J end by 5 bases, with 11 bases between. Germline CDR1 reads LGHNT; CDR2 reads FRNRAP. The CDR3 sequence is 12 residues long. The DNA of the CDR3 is TGTGCTAGTGCCGGGACCGTGGAGACCCAGTACTTC. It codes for CASAGTVETQYF.

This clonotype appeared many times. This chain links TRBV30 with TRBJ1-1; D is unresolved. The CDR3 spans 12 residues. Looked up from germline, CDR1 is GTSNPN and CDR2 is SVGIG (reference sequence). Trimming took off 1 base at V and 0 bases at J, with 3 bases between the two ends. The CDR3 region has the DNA TGTGCCTGGAGTGACGTGAACACTGAAGCTTTCTTT. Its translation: CAWSDVNTEAFF.

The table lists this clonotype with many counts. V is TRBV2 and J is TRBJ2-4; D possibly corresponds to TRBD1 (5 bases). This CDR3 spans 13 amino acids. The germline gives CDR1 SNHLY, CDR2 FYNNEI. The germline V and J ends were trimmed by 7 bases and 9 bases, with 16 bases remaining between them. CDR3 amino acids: CASTQSERGIQYF. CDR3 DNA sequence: TGTGCCAGCACTCAGTCAGAAAGGGGCATTCAGTACTTC.

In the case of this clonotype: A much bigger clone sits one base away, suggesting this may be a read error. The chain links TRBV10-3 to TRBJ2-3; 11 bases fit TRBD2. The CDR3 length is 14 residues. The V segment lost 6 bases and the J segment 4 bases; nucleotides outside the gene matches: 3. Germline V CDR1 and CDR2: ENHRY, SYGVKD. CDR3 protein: CAIRLAGAPDTQYF. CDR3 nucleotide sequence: TGTGCCATCAGACTAGCGGGGGCCCCAGATACGCAGTATTTT.

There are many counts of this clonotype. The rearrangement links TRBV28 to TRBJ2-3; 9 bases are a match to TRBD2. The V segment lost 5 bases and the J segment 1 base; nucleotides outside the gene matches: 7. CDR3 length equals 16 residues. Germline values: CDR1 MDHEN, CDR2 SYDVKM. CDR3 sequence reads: CASSTYSGRGTDTQYF. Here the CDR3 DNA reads TGTGCCAGCAGTACTTATAGCGGGAGAGGCACAGATACGCAGTATTTT.

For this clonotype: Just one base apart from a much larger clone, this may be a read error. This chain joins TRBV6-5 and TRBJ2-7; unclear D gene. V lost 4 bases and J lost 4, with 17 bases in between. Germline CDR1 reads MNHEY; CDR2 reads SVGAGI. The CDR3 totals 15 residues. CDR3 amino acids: CASSSPPNGRYEQYF. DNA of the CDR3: TGTGCCAGCAGTTCCCCCCCCAACGGAAGGTACGAGCAGTACTTC.

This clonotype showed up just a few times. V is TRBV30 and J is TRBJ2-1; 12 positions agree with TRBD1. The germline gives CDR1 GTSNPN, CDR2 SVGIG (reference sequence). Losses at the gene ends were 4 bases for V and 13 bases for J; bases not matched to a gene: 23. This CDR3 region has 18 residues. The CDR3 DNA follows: TGTGCCTGGATAGGGACAGGGGGCGGTTTCCATAGCGGGAGATCCCAGTTCTTC. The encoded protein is CAWIGTGGGFHSGRSQFF.

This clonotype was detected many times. The CDR3 coding sequence is TGTGCCAGCAGTTCTAGCGGGAGGGCCTTTGAGACCCAGTACTTC. Protein sequence: CASSSSGRAFETQYF. V gene TRBV12-3 or TRBV12-4 combines with J gene TRBJ2-5, with 12 bases that match TRBD2. This CDR3 spans 15 amino acids. J was trimmed by 5 bases and V by 4 bases; bases with no gene match: 5.

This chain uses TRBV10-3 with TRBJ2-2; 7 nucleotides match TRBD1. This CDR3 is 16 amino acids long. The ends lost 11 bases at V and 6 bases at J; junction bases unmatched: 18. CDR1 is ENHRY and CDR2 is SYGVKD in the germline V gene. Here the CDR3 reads CAAGKVWDSWSGELFF. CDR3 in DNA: TGTGCCGCTGGAAAAGTGTGGGACAGTTGGTCCGGGGAGCTGTTTTTT.

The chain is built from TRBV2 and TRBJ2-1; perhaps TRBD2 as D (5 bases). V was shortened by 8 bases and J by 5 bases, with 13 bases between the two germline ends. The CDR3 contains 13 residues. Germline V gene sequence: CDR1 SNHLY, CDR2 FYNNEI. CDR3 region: CASGRAPNNEQFF. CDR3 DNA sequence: TGTGCCAGCGGGCGGGCTCCGAACAATGAGCAGTTCTTC. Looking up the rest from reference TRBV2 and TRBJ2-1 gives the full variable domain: EPEVTQTPSHQVTQMGQEVILRCVPISNHLYFYWYRQILGQKVEFLVSFYNNEISEKSEIFDDQFSVERPDGSNFTLKIRSTKLEDSAMYFCASGRAPNNEQFFGPGTRLTVL.

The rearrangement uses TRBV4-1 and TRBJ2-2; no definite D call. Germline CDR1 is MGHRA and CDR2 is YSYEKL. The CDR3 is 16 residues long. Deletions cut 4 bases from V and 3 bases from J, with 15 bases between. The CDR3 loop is CASSRTVNPDTGELFF. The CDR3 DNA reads TGCGCCAGCAGCCGTACAGTTAATCCTGACACCGGGGAGCTGTTTTTT.